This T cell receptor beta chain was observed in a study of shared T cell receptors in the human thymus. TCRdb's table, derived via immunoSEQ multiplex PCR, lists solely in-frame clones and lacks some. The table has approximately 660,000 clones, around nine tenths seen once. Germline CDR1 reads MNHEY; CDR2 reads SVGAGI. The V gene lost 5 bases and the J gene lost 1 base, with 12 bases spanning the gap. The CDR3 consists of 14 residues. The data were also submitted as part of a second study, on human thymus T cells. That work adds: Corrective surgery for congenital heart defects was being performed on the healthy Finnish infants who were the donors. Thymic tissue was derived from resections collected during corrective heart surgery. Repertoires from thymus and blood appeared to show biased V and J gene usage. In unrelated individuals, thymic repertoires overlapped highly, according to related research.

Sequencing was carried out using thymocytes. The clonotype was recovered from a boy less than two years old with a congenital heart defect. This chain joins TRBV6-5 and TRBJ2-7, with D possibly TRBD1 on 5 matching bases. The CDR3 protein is CASSQQAQSYEQYF. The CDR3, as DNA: TGTGCCAGCAGTCAACAGGCGCAATCCTACGAGCAGTACTTC.